The rows below give T cell receptor beta chains drawn from one sample of a study of T cell repertoires in cytomegalovirus infection. No antigens are known for them. TCRdb independently ran MiXCR on the reads; one entry per CDR3 protein. The profile covers fewer than 1,000,000 distinct CDR3 sequences, with roughly 30% appearing a single time and about 14% taken by the ten largest. Sequencing used cultured CD8+ T cells from PBMCs, obtained from culture after CMV antigen stimulation. These TCRs come from a human donor in good health (CMV status not recorded). Some clones in this sample may be carry-over from other donors' samples. Each CDR3 is given with its conserved first and last residue. The D gene is left open where the match is weak. Where a row states a size, it is once, few, many or the class of an expanded clone; other rows omit it.

d_gene: TRBD1; j_gene: TRBJ2-7; abundance: few; v_gene: TRBV20-1; CDR3nt: TGCAGTGCTAGAGATACGGGACAGGGTTCTATATACGAGCAGTACTTC; CDR3aa: CSARDTGQGSIYEQYF
d_gene: TRBD1; j_gene: TRBJ2-4; abundance: NA; v_gene: TRBV20-1; CDR3nt: TGCAGTGCTAAGTGGACAGGAAAAAACATTCAGTACTTC; CDR3aa: CSAKWTGKNIQYF
d_gene: NA; j_gene: TRBJ2-2; abundance: NA; v_gene: TRBV15; CDR3nt: TGTGCCACCAGCAGAGTTGCATGGAACACCGGGGAGCTGTTTTTT; CDR3aa: CATSRVAWNTGELFF
d_gene: TRBD1; j_gene: TRBJ1-1; abundance: NA; v_gene: TRBV5-8; CDR3nt: TGTGCCAGCAGCACTCAACAGGGGCGAGGGACTGAAGCTTTCTTT; CDR3aa: CASSTQQGRGTEAFF
d_gene: NA; j_gene: TRBJ1-2; abundance: NA; v_gene: TRBV19; CDR3nt: TGTGCCAGTAGTACGGGGGTGAGCTACACCTTC; CDR3aa: CASSTGVSYTF
d_gene: TRBD1; j_gene: TRBJ1-2; abundance: few; v_gene: TRBV27; CDR3nt: TGTGCCAGCAGTTCCCCGGACAGGAACTATGGCTACACCTTC; CDR3aa: CASSSPDRNYGYTF
d_gene: TRBD1; j_gene: TRBJ2-2; abundance: NA; v_gene: TRBV27; CDR3nt: TGTGCCAGCAGTTTTAAAGGGACAGGGATACTGTTTTTT; CDR3aa: CASSFKGTGILFF
d_gene: NA; j_gene: TRBJ2-5; abundance: many; v_gene: TRBV7-2; CDR3nt: TGTGCCAGCAGCTTAGTAGAGCTAGAAGAGACCCAGTACTTC; CDR3aa: CASSLVELEETQYF
d_gene: TRBD1; j_gene: TRBJ1-4; abundance: NA; v_gene: TRBV14; CDR3nt: TGTGCCAGCAACCAAAGGACAGGGCGTCTAGAAAAACTGTTTTTT; CDR3aa: CASNQRTGRLEKLFF
d_gene: TRBD1; j_gene: TRBJ1-6; abundance: NA; v_gene: TRBV19; CDR3nt: TGTGCCAGTACCGCTGACAGGGGCCGTTTTAATTCACCCCTCCACTTT; CDR3aa: CASTADRGRFNSPLHF
d_gene: TRBD2; j_gene: TRBJ2-6; abundance: NA; v_gene: TRBV27; CDR3nt: TGTGCCAGCAGAATGACTAGCGGGAGCTCTGGGGCCAACGTCCTGACTTTC; CDR3aa: CASRMTSGSSGANVLTF
d_gene: TRBD1; j_gene: TRBJ1-1; abundance: many; v_gene: TRBV6-5; CDR3nt: TGTGCCAGTAGTTACAGGGGGATGAACACTGAAGCTTTCTTT; CDR3aa: CASSYRGMNTEAFF
d_gene: NA; j_gene: TRBJ2-2; abundance: few; v_gene: TRBV12-3/TRBV12-4; CDR3nt: TGTGCCAGCAGTTTAGCGGTTGCCGGGGAGCTGTTTTTT; CDR3aa: CASSLAVAGELFF
d_gene: NA; j_gene: TRBJ2-1; abundance: NA; v_gene: TRBV24-1; CDR3nt: TGTGCCACCAGTGATGGACAGCGATACTACAATGAGCAGTTCTTC; CDR3aa: CATSDGQRYYNEQFF
d_gene: TRBD2; j_gene: TRBJ2-2; abundance: NA; v_gene: TRBV20-1; CDR3nt: TGCAGTGCTTCGACTAGCGGGGGCCCCGTTGCGGGGACCGGGGAGCTGTTTTTT; CDR3aa: CSASTSGGPVAGTGELFF
d_gene: NA; j_gene: TRBJ2-2; abundance: NA; v_gene: TRBV7-8; CDR3nt: TGTGCCAGCAGCTCCAGCCTCAGGGGAAACACCGGGGAGCTGTTTTTT; CDR3aa: CASSSSLRGNTGELFF
d_gene: TRBD1; j_gene: TRBJ2-1; abundance: few; v_gene: TRBV19; CDR3nt: TGTGCCAGTAGTTGGGACCGGGACAGGAGAAACAATGAGCAGTTCTTC; CDR3aa: CASSWDRDRRNNEQFF
d_gene: NA; j_gene: TRBJ2-7; abundance: NA; v_gene: TRBV7-9; CDR3nt: TGTGCCAGCAGCTTAGATGGGACCCCCTTTTACGAGCAGTACTTC; CDR3aa: CASSLDGTPFYEQYF
d_gene: NA; j_gene: TRBJ2-7; abundance: NA; v_gene: TRBV4-1; CDR3nt: TGCGCCAGCAGCCAGCCCAGTTACGAGCAGTACTTC; CDR3aa: CASSQPSYEQYF
d_gene: TRBD2; j_gene: TRBJ2-5; abundance: NA; v_gene: TRBV12-3/TRBV12-4; CDR3nt: TGTGCCAGCAGTACTGGGACTAGCGGGGGGGAGGTCATAATGGAGACCCAGTACTTC; CDR3aa: CASSTGTSGGEVIMETQYF
d_gene: NA; j_gene: TRBJ1-4; abundance: NA; v_gene: TRBV4-2; CDR3nt: TGTGCCAGCAGCCAACAACGGGTTGAATGGAATGAAAAACTGTTTTTT; CDR3aa: CASSQQRVEWNEKLFF
d_gene: NA; j_gene: TRBJ2-5; abundance: NA; v_gene: TRBV27; CDR3nt: TGTGCCAGCAGTTTATCGGCCGTTACGGAGACCCAGTACTTC; CDR3aa: CASSLSAVTETQYF
d_gene: NA; j_gene: TRBJ1-1; abundance: NA; v_gene: TRBV6-6; CDR3nt: TGTGCCAGCAGTCGCCACCTGGCCGCTGAAGCTTTCTTT; CDR3aa: CASSRHLAAEAFF
d_gene: TRBD1; j_gene: TRBJ1-5; abundance: few; v_gene: TRBV7-6; CDR3nt: TGTGCCAGCAGCCCCCGGGACAGGGGACGGCTCTATCAGCCCCAGCATTTT; CDR3aa: CASSPRDRGRLYQPQHF
d_gene: NA; j_gene: TRBJ2-7; abundance: few; v_gene: TRBV7-9; CDR3nt: TGTGCCAGCAGCTTGGACCACGAGCAGTACTTC; CDR3aa: CASSLDHEQYF
d_gene: TRBD2; j_gene: TRBJ2-1; abundance: few; v_gene: TRBV27; CDR3nt: TGTGCCAGCAGTCCAAAGCGGGGGGACGTCAACTGGGACAATGAGCAGTTCTTC; CDR3aa: CASSPKRGDVNWDNEQFF
d_gene: NA; j_gene: TRBJ1-5; abundance: few; v_gene: TRBV20-1; CDR3nt: TGCAGTGCTAGAGAGGGCCTGGAAAATAGCAATCAGCCCCAGCATTTT; CDR3aa: CSAREGLENSNQPQHF